What follows are 17 T cell receptor beta chains derived from one specimen sequenced in a study of control samples from healthy donors and cancer patients. Method: immunoSEQ multiplex PCR; TCRdb's copy keeps in-frame clones and lacks some. This sample has just under 150,000 clones, with 91% found just once. Sequenced material: blood. Receptor source: a man aged 30-40 years in good health.

About this clone itself: This specimen includes other DNA sequences encoding the same CDR3. This chain links TRBV12-5 with TRBJ1-1, with D possibly being TRBD1 (6 bases). Germline values: CDR1 LGHNT, CDR2 FRNRAP. This CDR3 comprises 14 residues. Trimming stripped 1 base from V and 5 bases from J, with 11 bases between. CDR3 in amino acids: CASGLGRGGTEAFF. In nucleotides, the CDR3 is TGTGCTAGTGGTTTGGGTAGGGGGGGGACTGAAGCTTTCTTT. Combining the CDR3 with reference TRBV12-5 and TRBJ1-1 gives the whole variable domain DARVTQTPRHKVTEMGQEVTMRCQPILGHNTVFWYRQTMMQGLELLAYFRNRAPLDDSGMPKDRFSAEMPDATLATLKIQPSEPRDSAVYFCASGLGRGGTEAFFGQGTRLTVV.

This clone has just one count. V is TRBV28 and J is TRBJ1-1, with no clear D. The V gene lost 0 bases and the J gene lost 2 bases, with 7 bases spanning the gap. From germline, CDR1 is MDHEN and CDR2 SYDVKM. This CDR3 is built from 14 residues. The CDR3 here is CASSLWEENTEAFF. CDR3 nucleotide sequence: TGTGCCAGCAGTTTATGGGAGGAAAACACTGAAGCTTTCTTT.

This chain connects TRBV24-1 to TRBJ1-1; no definite D call. The germline CDR1 and CDR2 sequences are KGHDR and SFDVKD. Trimming took off 1 base at V and 4 bases at J, with 6 bases between the two ends. The CDR3 has 13 residues. The CDR3 is CATSDFGATEAFF. As DNA, the CDR3 is TGTGCCACCAGTGATTTCGGAGCCACTGAAGCTTTCTTT.

The chain has TRBV20-1 and TRBJ1-2, with a possible D match to TRBD1 (6 bases). The CDR3 consists of 11 residues. Germline loops: CDR1 DFQATT, CDR2 SNEGSKA (reference sequence). Here the CDR3 reads CARTGRGGYTF. In DNA, the CDR3 is TGCGCCCGAACAGGGAGAGGGGGCTACACCTTC.

The chain links TRBV7-9 to TRBJ2-3; 9 bases are a match to TRBD2. This CDR3 has 18 amino acids. Germline CDR1 and CDR2: SEHNR and FQNEAQ (reference sequence). V shed 0 bases, J shed 4 bases, and the junction held 11 bases outside the gene matches. The CDR3 DNA reads as TGTGCCAGCAGCTTAGCGTTAAGACTAGCGGAGGCTTCAGATACGCAGTATTTT. Translating it yields CASSLALRLAEASDTQYF.

V usage is TRBV2 and J usage is TRBJ1-2, with a possible D match to TRBD1 (6 bases). From germline, CDR1 is SNHLY and CDR2 FYNNEI. The CDR3 is 12 amino acids. With 2 bases removed from V and 6 bases from J, the gap between germline ends came to 7 bases. The CDR3 spells CASSETGNGYTF. For the CDR3, the DNA is TGTGCCAGCAGTGAAACAGGGAATGGCTACACCTTC.

For this clone: The junction differs from germline at one of its ends, possibly a read error. The chain combines TRBV5-6 with TRBJ1-2, with TRBD1 matching 10 bases. The germline CDR1 and CDR2 sequences are SGHDT and YYEEEE. The CDR3 loop spans 15 amino acids. The CDR3 nucleotides read TGTGCCAGCATCTTGGGCCGACAGGGGGCTTCTGGCTACACCTTC. Its protein product is CASILGRQGASGYTF.

The chain employs TRBV7-3 and TRBJ2-2; TRBD1 or TRBD2 may be the D gene (6 bases each). There are 16 residues in the CDR3. V was pared by 4 bases and J by 0 bases, with 12 bases between. From germline, CDR1 is SGHTA and CDR2 FQGTGA. CDR3 residues: CASSYRGPTNTGELFF. CDR3 sequence (DNA): TGTGCCAGCAGCTACCGGGGGCCCACGAACACCGGGGAGCTGTTTTTT.

This clone was detected once. The chain links TRBV4-2 to TRBJ2-3, with 12 nucleotides matching TRBD2. The V gene end was trimmed by 0 bases and the J gene end by 5 bases; junction bases not matched to a gene: 3. Germline V gene data show CDR1 as LGHNA and CDR2 as YNFKEQ. The CDR3 is 16 residues long. CDR3 region: CASSQEPSGGGDTQYF. In DNA form, the CDR3 reads TGTGCCAGCAGCCAAGAACCTAGCGGGGGGGGAGATACGCAGTATTTT.

The chain is built from TRBV11-2 and TRBJ2-7; a possible D gene is TRBD2 (5 bases). V lost 0 bases to trimming and J lost 4 bases, with 13 bases between them. This CDR3 region has 15 residues. Germline values: CDR1 SGHAT, CDR2 FQNNGV. CDR3 sequence reads: CASSLEWRSAYEQYF. CDR3 sequence (DNA): TGTGCCAGCAGCTTAGAATGGCGTAGCGCGTACGAGCAGTACTTC.

The gene calls are TRBV5-1 and TRBJ1-6, with D maybe TRBD1 (5 bases). The germline CDR1 and CDR2 sequences are SGHRS and YFSETQ. The CDR3 runs to 13 residues. V shed 5 bases and J shed 8 bases, with 11 bases lying between them. The CDR3 DNA follows: TGCGCCAGCAGGAAGCTACAGGATTCACCCCTCCACTTT. Its translation is CASRKLQDSPLHF.

The chain uses TRBV7-3 and TRBJ1-1; D not certain. Between the trimmed V and J ends, which lost 4 bases and 6 bases, there was a span of 15 bases. The CDR3 sequence is 14 residues long. CDR1 and CDR2 from the germline V gene are SGHTA and FQGTGA. The CDR3 region is CASSSGSFGAEAFF. The DNA of the CDR3 is TGTGCCAGCAGCTCCGGGTCTTTTGGCGCTGAAGCTTTCTTT.

This chain joins TRBV18 and TRBJ1-2; TRBD1 agrees at 8 bases. V lost 8 bases to trimming and J lost 4 bases; unmatched junction nucleotides: 21. The CDR3 length is 18 residues. Germline V CDR1 and CDR2: KGHSH, LQKENI. The DNA for the CDR3 is TGTGCCAGCACAACTAATAAAGGGACAGGTACCCGTGGCTATGGCTACACCTTC. Amino acids: CASTTNKGTGTRGYGYTF.

The rearrangement joins TRBV6-6 to TRBJ2-2, with D tentatively TRBD1 (6 bases). V lost 7 bases to trimming and J lost 4 bases, with 13 bases between them. This CDR3 is built from 14 residues. Germline loops: CDR1 MNHNY, CDR2 SVGAGI (reference sequence). In DNA form, the CDR3 reads TGTGCCAGCAAATCCGGGACAACCACCGGGGAGCTGTTTTTT. Its protein product is CASKSGTTTGELFF.

The chain employs TRBV7-2 and TRBJ2-7; 8 bases line up with TRBD2. This CDR3 spans 14 amino acids. V shed 5 bases and J 2 bases; nucleotides not matched to a gene: 5. Germline CDR1 reads SGHTA; CDR2 reads FQGNSA. The CDR3 DNA reads as TGTGCCAGCAGCGCACCGGGACTAGCCTACGAGCAGTACTTC. It codes for CASSAPGLAYEQYF. Using reference TRBV7-2 and TRBJ2-7 for the parts outside the CDR3, the full variable domain is GAGVSQSPSNKVTEKGKDVELRCDPISGHTALYWYRQSLGQGLEFLIYFQGNSAPDKSGLPSDRFSAERTGGSVSTLTIQRTQQEDSAVYLCASSAPGLAYEQYFGPGTRLTVT.

The chain uses TRBV10-1 and TRBJ2-3; tentatively, D is TRBD1 (6 bases). V lost 0 bases to trimming and J lost 6 bases, with 10 bases between them. There are 14 residues in the CDR3. CDR1 and CDR2 from the germline V gene are WNHNN and SYGVQD (reference sequence). For the CDR3, the DNA is TGCGCCAGCAGTGAGTCGGTGGGGGCGGATACGCAGTATTTT. This gives the protein CASSESVGADTQYF.

The chain uses TRBV18 and TRBJ1-1, with a weak D call TRBD1 (5 bases). V lost 0 bases, J lost 1 base, and 12 bases lay in between. Germline CDR1 reads KGHSH; CDR2 reads LQKENI. The CDR3 is made up of 16 amino acids. CDR3 protein: CASSPPGDWRNTEAFF. The CDR3 DNA reads as TGTGCCAGCTCACCACCAGGGGATTGGCGGAACACTGAAGCTTTCTTT.